This T cell receptor (beta chain) emerged from a study of cytomegalovirus exposure and HLA in healthy donors. The PCR used 60 Vbeta and 13 Jbeta primers. The repertoire was sequenced with immunoSEQ multiplex PCR; TCRdb's copy has only in-frame clones and lacks some. The data show about 120,000 clones, with about 59% seen just once and roughly 9% held by the top ten. This CDR3 is built from 14 residues. Germline lookup yields CDR1 SEHNR and CDR2 FQNEAQ (reference sequence). V lost 5 bases, J lost 3 bases, and 3 bases stayed unmatched. The V and J genes are TRBV7-9 and TRBJ2-7; 11 bases are a match to TRBD2. Sequencing was done on a sample of PBMCs. The receptor's source is a woman aged 40 to 50 in good health and CMV-seropositive. CDR3 coding DNA: TGTGCCAGCAGCCCCGGGACTAGCGGCTACGAGCAGTACTTC. Its protein product is CASSPGTSGYEQYF.